This entry is about one T cell receptor (beta chain). V lost 6 bases, J lost 4 bases, and 6 bases stayed unmatched. The V gene's germline CDR1 is MDHEN and CDR2 SYDVKM. This CDR3 has 15 amino acids. Libraries were prepared by immunoSEQ multiplex PCR; TCRdb keeps only in-frame clonotypes and omits some of them. The table has hundreds of thousands of clones, approximately 80% seen once; the top ten hold 10% to 15%. This sample is part of a study of control samples from healthy donors and cancer patients. Sequenced material: PBMCs. This sequence was found in a woman in her fifties or sixties with lung cancer. This chain links TRBV28 with TRBJ1-5; 10 positions agree with TRBD1. The CDR3 DNA is TGTGCCAGCAGACTGGGACAGGGGCGTAATCAGCCCCAGCATTTT. Protein sequence: CASRLGQGRNQPQHF.